This T cell receptor beta chain was recorded in a study of blood T cell repertoires in COVID-19. Profiled with immunoSEQ multiplex PCR; TCRdb holds only in-frame clones, not every one. Of under 90,000 clones in the sample, approximately 80% were seen once. Germline V gene data show CDR1 as MNHEY and CDR2 as SVGAGI. Deletions cut 0 bases from V and 3 bases from J, with 12 bases between. This CDR3 spans 15 amino acids. This sequence originates from a human donor in a cohort sampled during active COVID-19. The V gene is TRBV6-5, the J gene TRBJ2-7, with a possible D match to TRBD1 (7 bases). Sequenced sample: peripheral blood. The CDR3 sequence is CASSYSRQGGYEQYF. For the CDR3, the DNA is TGTGCCAGCAGTTACTCTCGACAGGGAGGCTACGAGCAGTACTTC.